This T cell receptor beta chain is from a study of blood T cell repertoires in COVID-19. Study in general: Italy, Spain and the United States were the sources of the convalescent and acute COVID-19 samples. The analysed material was cDNA or gDNA that came from T cells, B-cell-depleted T cells, or PBMCs.

Per the authors' pipeline: Nucleated cell number was recorded as an estimate derived from reference gene primer amplification. Libraries were prepared by immunoSEQ multiplex PCR; TCRdb keeps only in-frame clonotypes and omits some of them. V and J calls and clone size follow that table, whereas D and trimming were derived from the DNA. The data show approximately 170,000 clones, roughly four fifths seen once. The ends lost 3 bases at V and 0 bases at J; junction bases unmatched: 9. Per germline, CDR1 KGHDR and CDR2 SFDVKD. The CDR3 contains 19 residues. The receptor comes from a man between 70 and 80 years old who had recovered from COVID-19. V usage is TRBV24-1 and J usage is TRBJ2-6, with 8 bases that match TRBD1. Source material: peripheral blood. In DNA, the CDR3 is TGTGCCACCAGTGATCGTGGACAGGGAGGCTTCTCTGGGGCCAACGTCCTGACTTTC. Encoded protein: CATSDRGQGGFSGANVLTF.